The rows below give T cell receptor beta chains drawn from one sample of a study of immune evolution from preneoplasia to lung adenocarcinoma. Sequencing was performed with immunoSEQ multiplex PCR; in TCRdb, only in-frame clones are kept and a portion is missing. The repertoire consists of around 9,100 clones, with roughly four fifths occurring once and the leading ten covering 2.5% to 3%. Input material: FFPE lung adenocarcinoma in situ tissue. The receptors originated from a person between 65 and 80 years old with lung adenocarcinoma. CDR3s include the opening cysteine and the closing phenylalanine or tryptophan.

len: 12
v_gene: TRBV7-2
CDR3aa: CASAWDSHEQYF

len: 16
v_gene: TRBV9
CDR3aa: CASSVRGSATNEKLFF

len: 14
v_gene: TRBV27
CDR3aa: CASSLSGSSYEQYF

len: 14
v_gene: TRBV11-2
CDR3aa: CASSSRSGFYEQYF

len: 16
v_gene: TRBV5-1
CDR3aa: CASSLVATGRSDGYTF

len: 14
v_gene: TRBV27
CDR3aa: CASSPRPESFEQYF

len: 15
v_gene: TRBV7-8
CDR3aa: CASSPRTGGIGEQYF

len: 15
v_gene: TRBV10-3
CDR3aa: CAITERGLASDTQYF

len: 13
v_gene: TRBV7-2
CDR3aa: CASSLGGVTGYTF

len: 12
v_gene: TRBV19
CDR3aa: CASRGPHEKLFF

len: 16
v_gene: TRBV10-1
CDR3aa: CASSDGLAGSTDTQYF

len: 15
v_gene: TRBV2
CDR3aa: CAIPLVFGDTDTQYF

len: 15
v_gene: TRBV7-2
CDR3aa: CASSLSGGLGGELFF

len: 15
v_gene: TRBV7-2
CDR3aa: CASTLWLGGALEQYF

len: 13
v_gene: TRBV28
CDR3aa: CASSLESLSEQFF

len: 13
v_gene: TRBV5-4
CDR3aa: CASSLNLATEAFF

len: 11
v_gene: TRBV7-2
CDR3aa: CASGDTDTQYF

len: 15
v_gene: TRBV5-4
CDR3aa: CASSHGKGSTGELFF

len: 16
v_gene: TRBV18
CDR3aa: CASSPPTRGRYNEQFF

len: 13
v_gene: TRBV27
CDR3aa: CASSLLGGEKLFF

len: 12
v_gene: TRBV7-9
CDR3aa: CASSPDAYEQYF

len: 14
v_gene: TRBV6-1
CDR3aa: CASSEEYSNTEAFF

len: 12
v_gene: TRBV10-1
CDR3aa: CASSRTRDTQYF

len: 14
v_gene: TRBV28
CDR3aa: CASSPPTATYEQYF

len: 16
v_gene: TRBV2
CDR3aa: CASSEMGGGAKNIQYF

len: 15
v_gene: TRBV2
CDR3aa: CASNGLGHFQYEQYF

len: 13
v_gene: TRBV6-4
CDR3aa: CASREQNTGEPFF

len: 16
v_gene: TRBV5-1
CDR3aa: CASSLLVTPGTDTQYF